What follows are 4 T cell receptor beta chains derived from one specimen sequenced in a study of blood T cell repertoires in COVID-19. Profiling relied on immunoSEQ multiplex PCR, and the TCRdb table lists in-frame clones only, not all of them. The data hold 240,000 or so clones, with roughly 76% observed a single time. The specimen was peripheral blood. Receptor source: a woman over 75 with COVID-19, enrolled during active disease.

J is TRBJ2-7 and V is TRBV2; tentatively, D is TRBD1 (6 bases). The V gene lost 3 bases and the J gene lost 7 bases, with 10 bases spanning the gap. Germline CDR1 SNHLY, CDR2 FYNNEI. The CDR3 spans 12 residues. CDR3 sequence reads: CASSDRQGEQYF. As DNA, the CDR3 is TGTGCCAGCAGTGATCGCCAGGGGGAGCAGTACTTC.

This chain connects TRBV7-2 to TRBJ1-4; no reliable D call. This CDR3 is 14 amino acids long. Deletions cut 0 bases from V and 5 bases from J, with 7 bases between. Germline-derived CDR1 and CDR2 are SGHTA and FQGNSA. The CDR3 sequence: CASSLAGRNEKLFF. The CDR3 nucleotides read TGTGCCAGCAGCTTAGCGGGCAGGAATGAAAAACTGTTTTTT.

Regarding this clone: The same CDR3 can be traced to other DNA sequences in this sample. J is TRBJ1-2 and V is TRBV18, with D hard to call. This CDR3 spans 13 amino acids. Per germline, CDR1 KGHSH and CDR2 LQKENI. The V gene lost 2 bases and the J gene lost 6 bases, with 10 bases spanning the gap. The CDR3 reads CASSPSREDGYTF. CDR3 nucleotide sequence: TGTGCCAGCTCACCATCAAGGGAGGATGGCTACACCTTC.

The V gene is TRBV6-6, the J gene TRBJ1-2; 7 bases fit TRBD1. Trimming removed 5 bases from V and 5 bases from J; junction bases left unmatched: 26. The CDR3 length is 20 residues. Germline V gives CDR1 MNHNY, CDR2 SVGAGI (reference sequence). Here the CDR3 DNA reads TGTGCCAGCAGTCCCCATTCGACAGGGAAAGAGTTTGAGTCTCTATATGGCTACACCTTC. Translation: CASSPHSTGKEFESLYGYTF.